The following is a T cell receptor beta chain sequence with its context. The entry originates in a study of blood T cell repertoires in COVID-19. At the level of the study: From T cells, B-cell-depleted T cells, or PBMCs came the material, which was cDNA or gDNA.

The method was immunoSEQ multiplex PCR; TCRdb's version includes in-frame clones alone and lacks a portion of them. Of 350,000 to 450,000 clones in the sample, 70% to 90% were seen once. Sequenced input: peripheral blood. The receptor's source is a woman in her sixties or seventies with COVID-19, enrolled during active disease.

CDR3 bases: TGCGCCAGCAGCTCCGGGGGGGAGGAGACCCAGTACTTC. Residues: CASSSGGEETQYF. The chain links TRBV5-1 to TRBJ2-5; TRBD2 agrees at 8 bases. V was clipped by 3 bases and J by 5 bases; unmatched bases: 3. From germline, CDR1 is SGHRS and CDR2 YFSETQ. CDR3 size: 13 residues.